Sequencing of this T cell receptor beta chain was carried out in a study of cytomegalovirus exposure and HLA in healthy donors. The CDR3 has 18 residues. Germline CDR1 and CDR2: MGHRA and YSYEKL. Points from the study as a whole: Fewer N-insertions than the approximately 700-donor mean were reportedly shown by an Asian-associated ancestry cluster in a later analysis. A previous analysis found most TCR beta V segments productive roughly 87% or roughly 30% of the time. High specificity and sensitivity for cytomegalovirus status were reported for the classifier. With DRB1 most and HLA-C fewest, TCR association rates differed between HLA loci in a later analysis.

Note on this clone: What it binds is not known. The junction and the germline gene differ at one end; a read error may be behind it.

PCR used 60 Vbeta primers and 13 Jbeta primers. Sequencing used immunoSEQ multiplex PCR; TCRdb keeps in-frame clones, though not all of them. The sample has about 120,000 clones, approximately 80% seen once; the top ten hold around 9.9%. What was sequenced was PBMCs. This sequence joins TRBV4-1 and TRBJ2-6, with 11 bases that match TRBD1. This clonotype originated in a man aged 40-49 years in good health and CMV-seropositive. The CDR3 loop reads CASSRRDRGLSGANGLTF. The CDR3, as DNA: TGCGCCAGCAGCCGAAGGGACAGGGGGTTGTCTGGGGCCAACGGCCTGACTTTC.